The clone carrying this T cell receptor (beta chain) was counted once. The source of the sample is a study of cytomegalovirus exposure and HLA in healthy donors. The CDR3 spans 16 residues. Deletions cut 0 bases from V and 3 bases from J, with 15 bases between. CDR1 and CDR2 (germline): SGHAT, FQNNGV. PCR involved 60 Vbeta and 13 Jbeta primers. Measured with immunoSEQ multiplex PCR; TCRdb has only the in-frame clones, and not every one. Among about 190,000 clones listed, over 70% were seen once. The chain links TRBV11-2 to TRBJ2-7; D possibly corresponds to TRBD2 (6 bases). Sequencing was done on a sample of PBMCs. The origin of this receptor is a woman between 18 and 30 years old in good health and CMV-seronegative. Here the CDR3 reads CASSLDGGDSVYEQYF. In nucleotides, the CDR3 is TGTGCCAGCAGCTTAGATGGAGGGGACTCCGTCTACGAGCAGTACTTC.